Following are 2 T cell receptor beta chains from one sample sequenced in a study of blood T cells in healthy people across ages. With a J-beta primer mix and a sample-barcoded 5' primer, a second PCR ran about 7 to 12 cycles. In TCRdb, the 5' RACE reads were re-called with MiXCR into one record per CDR3 protein. The table includes hundreds of thousands of distinct CDR3 sequences, roughly 25% detected once. The data were also submitted as part of a second study, on T cells of mothers and their children.

Sequenced: blood. These receptors were taken from a boy under 18 in good health.

This clonotype was seen more than once but under ten times. This chain links TRBV24-1 with TRBJ2-1, with D maybe TRBD2 (5 bases). CDR3 length: 15 amino acids. Germline-derived CDR1 and CDR2 are KGHDR and SFDVKD. Trimming left V 2 bases short and J 6 bases short, with 13 bases between. Written as DNA, the CDR3 is TGTGCCACCAGTGATTCCGGACTGCCCACCAATGAGCAGTTCTTC. It yields the protein CATSDSGLPTNEQFF.

The V and J genes are TRBV9 and TRBJ2-4, with D possibly matching TRBD2 (6 bases). The CDR3 sequence is 13 residues long. Trimming took off 0 bases at V and 7 bases at J, with 8 bases between the two ends. The germline V gene has CDR1 SGDLS and CDR2 YYNGEE. The CDR3 DNA reads TGTGCCAGCAGCGTAGGGGGGGTGAACATTCAGTACTTC. Residues: CASSVGGVNIQYF.